A single sample is the source of the 21 T cell receptor beta chains below, sequenced in a study of blood T cell repertoires in COVID-19. The data were produced by immunoSEQ multiplex PCR, yet TCRdb's version contains in-frame clones alone and is incomplete. The sample consists of about 300,000 clones, approximately 90% of them appearing once. Sequenced sample: peripheral blood. The source of these receptors is a woman under 40 with COVID-19, enrolled during active disease.

The CDR3 DNA sequence: TGCAGTGCTAGTTCAGGGGCTGGAAACACCATATATTTT. This encodes CSASSGAGNTIYF. The chain combines TRBV20-1 with TRBJ1-3; possible D gene TRBD1, 6 bases. This CDR3 is built from 13 residues. Looked up from germline, CDR1 is DFQATT and CDR2 is SNEGSKA (reference sequence). Trimming cost V 3 bases and J 2 bases, with 8 bases left between them.

The rearrangement links TRBV12-5 to TRBJ2-7; a possible D gene is TRBD1 (6 bases). Between the trimmed V and J ends, which lost 3 bases and 4 bases, there was a span of 19 bases. This CDR3 region has 16 residues. Germline-derived CDR1 and CDR2 are LGHNT and FRNRAP. The CDR3 reads CASGFRAGQLVYEQYF. CDR3 nucleotide sequence: TGTGCTAGTGGTTTCCGGGCTGGACAGTTGGTTTACGAGCAGTACTTC. The variable domain in full, completed from reference TRBV12-5 and TRBJ2-7, reads DARVTQTPRHKVTEMGQEVTMRCQPILGHNTVFWYRQTMMQGLELLAYFRNRAPLDDSGMPKDRFSAEMPDATLATLKIQPSEPRDSAVYFCASGFRAGQLVYEQYFGPGTRLTVT.

The V and J genes are TRBV19 and TRBJ1-2, with D possibly matching TRBD1 (5 bases). The CDR3 is made up of 15 amino acids. Germline CDR1 reads LNHDA; CDR2 reads SQIVND (reference sequence). Trimming pared 2 bases from V and 1 base from J, leaving 11 bases between. In DNA form, the CDR3 reads TGTGCCAGTAGTATATGGAGACAGATTAACTATGGCTACACCTTC. Its protein product is CASSIWRQINYGYTF. Complete variable domain (other parts from reference TRBV19 and TRBJ1-2): DGGITQSPKYLFRKEGQNVTLSCEQNLNHDAMYWYRQDPGQGLRLIYYSQIVNDFQKGDIAEGYSVSREKKESFPLTVTSAQKNPTAFYLCASSIWRQINYGYTFGSGTRLTVV.

This rearrangement joins TRBV4-2 to TRBJ2-1; 13 nucleotides line up with TRBD2. The CDR3 length is 16 residues. V dropped 2 bases and J dropped 14; count of bases not matched to a gene: 12. The germline gives CDR1 LGHNA, CDR2 YNFKEQ. The CDR3 DNA reads TGTGCCAGCAGCCAATCGCCGGGACTAGCGGGAAGTATGAAGTTCTTC. Encoded protein: CASSQSPGLAGSMKFF.

The V call is TRBV7-9, the J call TRBJ1-2; D ambiguous. CDR3 size: 12 residues. Per germline, CDR1 SEHNR and CDR2 FQNEAQ (reference sequence). V lost 3 bases and J lost 6, with 8 bases in between. DNA of the CDR3: TGTGCCAGCAGCTTTTCCCAGAATGGCTACACCTTC. This codes for CASSFSQNGYTF.

The gene calls are TRBV30 and TRBJ2-5; tentatively, D is TRBD1 (6 bases). The CDR3 totals 17 residues. In germline, CDR1 is GTSNPN, CDR2 SVGIG (reference sequence). Trimming cost V 2 bases and J 5 bases, with 24 bases left between them. The CDR3 sequence: CAWSPPRLTGMRETQYF. The CDR3 nucleotides are TGTGCCTGGAGTCCCCCCAGGCTTACAGGGATGAGGGAGACCCAGTACTTC.

V gene TRBV27 combines with J gene TRBJ1-2, with 8 bases identical to TRBD1. V was clipped by 7 bases and J by 6 bases; unmatched bases: 13. This CDR3 region has 15 residues. Germline V CDR1 and CDR2: MNHEY, SMNVEV (reference sequence). Written as DNA, the CDR3 is TGTGCCAGCACCCCAAGGATGGACAGGGCCCATGGCTACACCTTC. Protein: CASTPRMDRAHGYTF.

The chain has TRBV29-1 and TRBJ2-1, with D possibly being TRBD2 (5 bases). The germline V gene encodes CDR1 SQVTM and CDR2 ANQGSEA. The CDR3 totals 12 residues. Trimming removed 2 bases from V and 6 bases from J, with 8 bases in between. In DNA, the CDR3 is TGCAGCGTTGAATCGCGGGTCAATGAGCAGTTCTTC. It codes for CSVESRVNEQFF.

The chain recombines TRBV19 with TRBJ1-5; TRBD1 agrees at 8 bases. The junction had 4 bases not matched to a gene; V was cut back by 3 bases and J by 0 bases. Per germline, CDR1 LNHDA and CDR2 SQIVND (reference sequence). This CDR3 spans 16 amino acids. CDR3 region: CASSMSGGYSNQPQHF. The CDR3 region has the DNA TGTGCCAGTAGTATGTCAGGGGGCTATAGCAATCAGCCCCAGCATTTT.

The chain combines TRBV15 with TRBJ2-5; no clear D. Germline-derived CDR1 and CDR2 are LNHNV and YYDKDF (reference sequence). The CDR3 contains 13 residues. Trimming stripped 0 bases from V and 4 bases from J, with 6 bases between. CDR3 protein: CATSRDPRETQYF. In DNA, the CDR3 is TGTGCCACCAGCAGAGACCCGAGAGAGACCCAGTACTTC.

This clone came up a few times. This chain connects TRBV4-1 to TRBJ1-1; 11 nucleotides match TRBD1. The CDR3 extends over 19 amino acids. CDR1 is MGHRA, CDR2 YSYEKL, per germline. V lost 1 base, J lost 3 bases, and 13 bases stayed unmatched. CDR3 sequence reads: CASSQVYGTGGKEDTEAFF. The CDR3 DNA reads TGCGCCAGCAGCCAAGTATATGGGACAGGGGGTAAGGAGGACACTGAAGCTTTCTTT.

This chain links TRBV7-2 with TRBJ2-1; tentative D call: TRBD2 (6 bases). Trimming left V 1 base short and J 6 bases short, with 16 bases between. The CDR3 is 16 residues long. Looked up from germline, CDR1 is SGHTA and CDR2 is FQGNSA. The DNA for the CDR3 is TGTGCCAGCAGCTTAGTGGCTAGCGTAGTCCCCAATGAGCAGTTCTTC. It translates to CASSLVASVVPNEQFF.

This clone occurred a few times. Germline is not matched at one junction end, which may reflect a read error. The sample holds other DNA sequences that translate to the same CDR3. J is TRBJ1-2 and V is TRBV5-1; D remains unclear. The CDR3 is 13 residues long. Germline V CDR1 and CDR2: SGHRS, YFSETQ. DNA for the CDR3: TGCGCCAGCAGCTTGGGTGAAGACTACGGCTACACCTTC. It specifies CASSLGEDYGYTF.

J is TRBJ2-3 and V is TRBV5-4; 14 bases map to TRBD2. The CDR3 sequence is 16 residues long. CDR1 is SGHNT and CDR2 is YYREEE in the germline V gene (reference sequence). The V gene end was trimmed by 0 bases and the J gene end by 6 bases; junction bases not matched to a gene: 3. The CDR3 DNA follows: TGTGCCAGCAGCTTGGCGGGACTAGCGGGAGTGGATACGCAGTATTTT. It is translated as CASSLAGLAGVDTQYF.

The chain employs TRBV27 and TRBJ1-5, with a possible D match to TRBD1 (5 bases). This CDR3 is 15 amino acids long. The V and J ends lost 7 bases and 6 bases respectively, with 19 bases between them. The germline gives CDR1 MNHEY, CDR2 SMNVEV (reference sequence). In nucleotides, the CDR3 is TGTGCCAGCAAACCCCCCGGGGCGGGAGTTCAGCCCCAGCATTTT. Protein product: CASKPPGAGVQPQHF.

The chain links TRBV5-4 to TRBJ2-7; TRBD2 matches at 7 bases. V lost 2 bases to trimming and J lost 1 base; unmatched junction nucleotides: 6. The CDR3 runs 15 residues. Germline V lookup: CDR1 SGHNT, CDR2 YYREEE (reference sequence). This CDR3 is CASSLSVGGSYEQYF. The CDR3 DNA follows: TGTGCCAGCAGCTTATCGGTCGGGGGGTCCTACGAGCAGTACTTC.

A single count supports this clone. V usage is TRBV10-2 and J usage is TRBJ2-7; D is perhaps TRBD1 (5 bases). V lost 4 bases and J 3 bases, leaving 16 bases between the germline ends. Per germline, CDR1 WSHSY and CDR2 SAAADI. This CDR3 has 15 amino acids. CDR3 nucleotide sequence: TGCGCCAGCAGTGTCAGGGCAGCCCGGAGCTACGAGCAGTACTTC. Translated: CASSVRAARSYEQYF.

CDR3 residues: CASSREPGQLSNSPLHF. CDR3 DNA sequence: TGTGCCAGTAGTAGAGAGCCGGGACAGCTTTCTAATTCACCCCTCCACTTT. The J gene is TRBJ1-6, the V gene TRBV19; 7 bases agree with TRBD1. Trimming at V came to 4 bases and at J to 6 bases, leaving 12 bases not matched to a gene. The CDR3 length is 17 residues. Germline values: CDR1 LNHDA, CDR2 SQIVND (reference sequence). The variable domain in full, completed from reference TRBV19 and TRBJ1-6, reads DGGITQSPKYLFRKEGQNVTLSCEQNLNHDAMYWYRQDPGQGLRLIYYSQIVNDFQKGDIAEGYSVSREKKESFPLTVTSAQKNPTAFYLCASSREPGQLSNSPLHFGNGTRLTVT.

This chain links TRBV19 with TRBJ2-5; TRBD1 matches 7 bases. The trim removed 3 bases at V and 3 bases at J, leaving 4 bases unmatched. Germline-derived CDR1 and CDR2 are LNHDA and SQIVND (reference sequence). This CDR3 has 14 residues. CDR3 nucleotides: TGTGCCAGTAGTATCCCCGGACAGGAAGAGACCCAGTACTTC. It translates to CASSIPGQEETQYF. The full variable domain, rest sourced from reference TRBV19 and TRBJ2-5, is DGGITQSPKYLFRKEGQNVTLSCEQNLNHDAMYWYRQDPGQGLRLIYYSQIVNDFQKGDIAEGYSVSREKKESFPLTVTSAQKNPTAFYLCASSIPGQEETQYFGPGTRLLVL.

The V and J genes are TRBV3-1 (or the pseudogene TRBV3-2) and TRBJ2-3; maybe TRBD1 (5 bases). The CDR3 totals 15 residues. V dropped 3 bases and J dropped 2 bases, with 12 bases sitting between them. Germline assignment: CDR1 LGHDT and CDR2 YNNKEL (reference sequence). CDR3 in amino acids: CASSHLRQNTDTQYF. The DNA of the CDR3 is TGTGCCAGCAGCCATTTGCGACAGAACACAGATACGCAGTATTTT.

The chain has TRBV6-6 and TRBJ2-7; TRBD1 is a possible D gene (5 bases). The germline V gene encodes CDR1 MNHNY and CDR2 SVGAGI (reference sequence). Trimming took 4 bases from V and 3 from J, leaving 13 bases between them. This CDR3 comprises 14 residues. CDR3 DNA: TGTGCCAGCAGTTTCGGACACCAAGGCTACGAGCAGTACTTC. Translating it yields CASSFGHQGYEQYF.